Sequencing of this T cell receptor beta chain was carried out in a study of OX40 agonist ivuxolimab in advanced cancers. Study results and limitations: No antigen was identified for the clonally expanded peripheral T cells. Doses of 0.1 to 3.0 mg/kg were accompanied by clonal expansion of CD4+ and CD8+ blood T cells by week 6.

Details on this clone: As yet, its antigen is unknown.

Sampling of blood occurred at baseline, cycle 4 day 1, and cycle 7 day 1. From germline, CDR1 is SGHNT and CDR2 YENEEA. There are 11 residues in the CDR3. Trimming shortened V by 4 bases and J by 2 bases, and 2 bases separated the two germline ends. TCRdb's copy holds only in-frame clones and misses some; the assay was immunoSEQ multiplex PCR. The sample lists around 84,000 clones, 85% to 95% occurring once. This receptor was obtained from an adult with an advanced solid tumor such as melanoma, head and neck, liver or kidney cancer. Source: CD4+ or CD8+ T cells sorted from blood, taken in a trial of the OX40 agonist ivuxolimab. The chain employs TRBV11-3 and TRBJ2-5; D ambiguous. CDR3 protein: CASSWQETQYF. The CDR3 DNA is TGTGCCAGCAGCTGGCAAGAGACCCAGTACTTC. The whole variable domain, remainder taken from reference TRBV11-3 and TRBJ2-5, is EAGVVQSPRYKIIEKKQPVAFWCNPISGHNTLYWYLQNLGQGPELLIRYENEEAVDDSQLPKDRFSAERLKGVDSTLKIQPAELGDSAVYLCASSWQETQYFGPGTRLLVL.